This T cell receptor (beta chain) was observed in a study of cytomegalovirus exposure and HLA in healthy donors. Overall study results and limits: Most CMV-associated TCR beta chains appeared HLA-restricted in a later analysis. Most TCR beta V segments were productive about 90% or about 30% of the time in an earlier analysis.

The germline gives CDR1 GTSNPN, CDR2 SVGIG (reference sequence). Trimming cost V 5 bases and J 0 bases; bases outside gene matches: 22. The CDR3 totals 21 residues. Of note for this clone: Antigen specificity is unknown.

The PCR employed 60 Vbeta primers together with 13 Jbeta primers. TCRdb's table, derived via immunoSEQ multiplex PCR, lists solely in-frame clones and lacks some. The sample lists over 65,000 clones, around 85% seen once, with roughly 13% in the top ten. The chain uses TRBV30 and TRBJ2-1; TRBD2 matches at 10 bases. The clonotype was recovered from a human donor in good health. The sequencing sample was made of PBMCs. The CDR3 bases are TGTGCCTGGGCTGGAGGGAAGCTAGCGGGGGACCAATTCAGCTCCTACAATGAGCAGTTCTTC. Residues: CAWAGGKLAGDQFSSYNEQFF.